This T cell receptor beta chain was observed in a study of PD-L1 blockade in urothelial cancer. The overall study: Study patients had been treated with 0 to 3 previous chemotherapy regimens. Reported median T cell count for blood samples was about 150,000. Notes on the study in general: Better survival was predicted by below-median pretreatment blood TCR clonality.

As regards this clone: Its cognate antigen is unknown.

PCRs were each spiked with synthetic TCR analog templates. Clones were sequenced by immunoSEQ multiplex PCR, and TCRdb holds only the in-frame ones, with some missing. The table has approximately 79,000 clones, roughly nine tenths seen once. V shed 5 bases and J shed 1 base, with 11 bases lying between them. The CDR3 consists of 14 residues. Germline loops: CDR1 MDHEN, CDR2 SYDVKM. The clonotype comes from a woman aged 70 to 79 with urothelial cancer. The specimen was PBMCs, collected around atezolizumab (anti-PD-L1) treatment. The chain combines TRBV28 with TRBJ1-2; perhaps TRBD1 as D (6 bases). DNA of the CDR3: TGTGCCAGCAGTCGGGCAGGGGTTAACTATGGCTACACCTTC. Translating gives CASSRAGVNYGYTF.